This T cell receptor (beta chain) originates from a study of early T cells in non-severe SARS-CoV-2 infection (dated by TCRdb to the early 2020s). Background on the whole study: Because TCR sequencing was done on bulk RNA from unsorted whole blood, the alpha and beta chains could not be paired.

The library was generated by 5' RACE. TCRdb names NextSeq 500 as the instrument used. In the TCR library protocol, unique molecular identifiers were attached to individual cDNA molecules to correct for PCR bias and sequencing error. TCR alpha and beta chains were both sequenced, and the abundances of alpha and beta sequences in each sample were closely correlated with each other. As for the original processing: Decombinator V4 was used to perform V gene, J gene and CDR3 annotation of TCR sequences. Expanded TCRs were defined as changing significantly between any two time points under a Poisson model with p below 0.0001. TCR abundances were normalised to the total number of TCRs sequenced per sample and were expressed as counts per million. MAIT TCRs were defined by TRAV1-2 paired with TRAJ12, TRAJ20 or TRAJ33, and iNKT TCRs by TRAV10 paired with TRAJ18. A search of VDJdb, accessed on 1 November 2021, was run for TCRs annotated to CMV, EBV and SARS-CoV-2, with TCRs annotated for multiple antigens excluded. The raw public reads went through TCRdb reprocessing: fastp at Q25, MiXCR clone calling, in-frame beta chains kept. Rows with one shared CDR3 protein collapse into an entry with the most common genes and DNA. TCRdb's processing, not the authors' own work, is the source of the V and J calls. The sample profile shows just under 65,000 distinct CDR3 sequences; 13% of them were found once. Of the sample, around 3.9% is held by the ten largest clones.

The study was a case-control design nested within a healthcare worker cohort in London, UK, with weekly nasopharyngeal swab PCR tests and blood sampling. Healthcare workers were recruited during the week of the UK lockdown, between 23 and 31 March 2020, and followed weekly for up to 16 weeks. This clonotype was detected many times. No cognate antigen has been identified for it. Qualities for individual bases were not recorded, and no much larger clone is one base off. The CDR3 contains 13 residues, cysteine and phenylalanine counted. The sequence is cut down to CDR3 DNA, 39 bases in frame from base 1. Reading the germline V gene (reference sequence) gives CDR1 SEHNR and CDR2 FQNEAQ. V is shortened by 3 bases, J by 5 bases, and the region joining them spans 10 bases. What the work shows at the level of the full study, not this receptor alone: VDJdb matching was skewed toward anti-spike CD8 responses and likely underestimated virus-specific expansions, missing private and CD4 specificities.

The sequencing sample was made of whole blood. The chain joins TRBV7-9 to TRBJ1-1; too little of a D gene remains to name it. The origin of this receptor is an adult who was a healthcare worker with PCR-confirmed SARS-CoV-2 infection or an uninfected control (not recorded which). The nucleotide sequence is TGTGCCAGCAGCTTTCAGGTTGGTACTGAAGCTTTCTTT. The encoded protein is CASSFQVGTEAFF.